This TCR beta chain emerged from a study of radiation and T cells in renal cell carcinoma. Trimming removed 7 bases from V and 4 bases from J, with 21 bases in between. Germline V gene lookup returns CDR1 SQVTM and CDR2 ANQGSEA. This CDR3 region has 15 residues. Assay used: immunoSEQ multiplex PCR; TCRdb lists only in-frame clones, some missing. The table includes 97,000 or so clones, 84% detected once. Time point described: blood 4 weeks post-SBRT, at nephrectomy. Treatment specified: 15 Gy SBRT to primary tumor, nephrectomy 4 weeks later. The specimen was blood, collected from a patient whose treatment included radiotherapy and nephrectomy. The TCR was taken from a man aged 55 to 69 with renal cell carcinoma. This chain connects TRBV29-1 to TRBJ2-3; D possibly corresponds to TRBD2 (6 bases). CDR3 coding DNA: TGCAGCGGGCGAGCGGGCCCCACTTGGGCAGATACGCAGTATTTT. Translated, it gives CSGRAGPTWADTQYF.